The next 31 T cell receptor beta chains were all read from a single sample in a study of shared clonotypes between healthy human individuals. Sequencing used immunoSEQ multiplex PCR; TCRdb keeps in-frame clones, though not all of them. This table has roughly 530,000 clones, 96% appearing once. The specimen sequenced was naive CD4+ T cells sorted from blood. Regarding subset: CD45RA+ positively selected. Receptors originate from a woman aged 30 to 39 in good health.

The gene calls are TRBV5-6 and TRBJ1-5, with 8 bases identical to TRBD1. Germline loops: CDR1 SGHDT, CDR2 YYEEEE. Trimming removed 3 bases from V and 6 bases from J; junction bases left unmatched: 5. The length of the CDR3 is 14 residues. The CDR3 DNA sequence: TGTGCCAGCAGCTCGGACAGGGACGGTCAGCCCCAGCATTTT. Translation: CASSSDRDGQPQHF.

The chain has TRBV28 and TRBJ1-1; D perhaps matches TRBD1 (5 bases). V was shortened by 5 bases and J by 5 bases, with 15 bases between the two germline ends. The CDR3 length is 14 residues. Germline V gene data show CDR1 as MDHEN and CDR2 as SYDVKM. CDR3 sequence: CASSEPGTNTEAFF. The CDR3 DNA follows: TGTGCCAGCAGTGAACCAGGGACTAATACTGAAGCTTTCTTT.

The CDR3 bases are TGTGCCAGCGGTCACCGGGACAGGGGCTACGAGCAGTACTTC. This gives the protein CASGHRDRGYEQYF. The genes are TRBV6-5 and TRBJ2-7; 10 bases align to TRBD1. After removal of 8 bases from V and 3 bases from J, the junction contained 7 bases not matched to a gene. The CDR3 extends over 14 amino acids. Germline V CDR1 and CDR2: MNHEY, SVGAGI.

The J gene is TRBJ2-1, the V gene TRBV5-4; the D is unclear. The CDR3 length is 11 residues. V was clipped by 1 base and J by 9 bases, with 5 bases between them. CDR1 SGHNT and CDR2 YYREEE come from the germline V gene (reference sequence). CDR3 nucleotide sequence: TGTGCCAGCAGCTTGTTCGGTGAGCAGTTCTTC. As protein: CASSLFGEQFF.

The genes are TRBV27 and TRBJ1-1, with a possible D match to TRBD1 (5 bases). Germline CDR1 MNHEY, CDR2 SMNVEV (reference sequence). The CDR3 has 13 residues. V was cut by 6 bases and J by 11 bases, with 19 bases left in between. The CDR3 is CASRGLTHEGAFF. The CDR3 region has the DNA TGTGCCAGCAGGGGGCTAACCCATGAGGGGGCTTTCTTT.

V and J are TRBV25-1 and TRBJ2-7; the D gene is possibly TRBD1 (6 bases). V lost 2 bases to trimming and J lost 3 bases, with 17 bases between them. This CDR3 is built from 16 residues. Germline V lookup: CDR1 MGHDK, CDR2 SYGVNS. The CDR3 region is CASSEGWTEKNYEQYF. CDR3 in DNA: TGTGCCAGCAGTGAAGGCTGGACAGAGAAAAACTACGAGCAGTACTTC.

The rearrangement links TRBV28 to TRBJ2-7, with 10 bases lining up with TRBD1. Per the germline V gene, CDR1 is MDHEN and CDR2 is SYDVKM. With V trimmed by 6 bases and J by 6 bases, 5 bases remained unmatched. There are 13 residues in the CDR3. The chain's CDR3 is CASSRGTGAEQYF. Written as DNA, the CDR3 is TGTGCCAGCAGCCGCGGGACAGGGGCCGAGCAGTACTTC.

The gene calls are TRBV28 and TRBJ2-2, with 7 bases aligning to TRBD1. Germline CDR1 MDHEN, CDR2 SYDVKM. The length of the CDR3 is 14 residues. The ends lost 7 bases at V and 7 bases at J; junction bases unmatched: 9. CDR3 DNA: TGTGCCAGCATGATAGGGGGCGCAAACGGGGAGCTGTTTTTT. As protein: CASMIGGANGELFF.

CDR3 bases: TGTGCCAGCAGCCTCTATTATGAGAATCAGCCCCAGCATTTT. Amino acids: CASSLYYENQPQHF. The chain couples TRBV28 to TRBJ1-5; D call uncertain. The CDR3 has 14 residues. V lost 6 bases, J lost 4 bases, and 13 bases lay in between. Germline V lookup: CDR1 MDHEN, CDR2 SYDVKM.

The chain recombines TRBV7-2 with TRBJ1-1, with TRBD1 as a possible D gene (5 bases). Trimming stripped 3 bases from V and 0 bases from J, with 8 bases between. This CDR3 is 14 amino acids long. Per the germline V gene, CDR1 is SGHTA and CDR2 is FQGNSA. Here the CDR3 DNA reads TGTGCCAGCAGCTTGACAGCTTTGAACACTGAAGCTTTCTTT. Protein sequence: CASSLTALNTEAFF.

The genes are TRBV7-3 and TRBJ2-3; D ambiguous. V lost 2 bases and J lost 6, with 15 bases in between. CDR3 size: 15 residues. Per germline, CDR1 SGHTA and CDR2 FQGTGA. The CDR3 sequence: CASSLSPSQPDTQYF. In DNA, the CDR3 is TGTGCCAGCAGCTTATCTCCTTCCCAGCCGGATACGCAGTATTTT.

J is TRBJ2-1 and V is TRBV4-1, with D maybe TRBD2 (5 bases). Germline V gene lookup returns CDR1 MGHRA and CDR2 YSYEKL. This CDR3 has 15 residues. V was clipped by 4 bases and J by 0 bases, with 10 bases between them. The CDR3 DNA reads TGCGCCAGCAGCCCAGGACTGAGCTCCTACAATGAGCAGTTCTTC. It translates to CASSPGLSSYNEQFF.

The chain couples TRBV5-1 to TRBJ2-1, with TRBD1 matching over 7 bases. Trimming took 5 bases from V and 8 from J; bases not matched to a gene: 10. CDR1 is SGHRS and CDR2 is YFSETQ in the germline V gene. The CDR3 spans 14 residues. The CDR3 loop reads CASREGASFDEQFF. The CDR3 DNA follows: TGCGCCAGCAGAGAGGGGGCTTCCTTCGATGAGCAGTTCTTC.

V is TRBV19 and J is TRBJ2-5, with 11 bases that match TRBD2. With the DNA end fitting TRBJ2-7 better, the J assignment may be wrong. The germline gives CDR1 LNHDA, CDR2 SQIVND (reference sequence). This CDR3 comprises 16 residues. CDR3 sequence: CASSIGNSGRAYEQYF. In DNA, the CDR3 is TGTGCCAGTAGTATAGGCAATAGCGGGAGGGCCTACGAGCAGTACTTC.

CDR3 sequence: CASSIMNGEPQHF. In DNA, the CDR3 is TGTGCCAGTAGTATAATGAACGGAGAGCCCCAGCATTTT. The chain uses TRBV19 and TRBJ1-5; D unclear. Trimming cost V 2 bases and J 8 bases, with 10 bases left between them. This CDR3 comprises 13 residues. Germline V CDR1 and CDR2: LNHDA, SQIVND (reference sequence).

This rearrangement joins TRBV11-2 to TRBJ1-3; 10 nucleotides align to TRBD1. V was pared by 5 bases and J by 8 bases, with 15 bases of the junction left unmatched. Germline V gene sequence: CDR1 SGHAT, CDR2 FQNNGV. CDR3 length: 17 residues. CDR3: CASSPRGGQGIFDTIYF. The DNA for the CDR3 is TGTGCCAGCAGCCCGCGGGGGGGACAGGGGATTTTTGACACCATATATTTT.

Here the CDR3 reads CASSLAYKASGSLISNRVTQYF. In DNA form, the CDR3 reads TGTGCCAGCAGCTTAGCTTACAAGGCTAGCGGGAGCTTAATATCTAATCGGGTTACGCAGTATTTT. The chain links TRBV7-8 to TRBJ2-3, with 10 bases that match TRBD2. The junction had 26 bases not matched to a gene; V was cut back by 0 bases and J by 8 bases. This CDR3 contains 22 residues. The germline V gene encodes CDR1 SGHVS and CDR2 FQNEAQ.

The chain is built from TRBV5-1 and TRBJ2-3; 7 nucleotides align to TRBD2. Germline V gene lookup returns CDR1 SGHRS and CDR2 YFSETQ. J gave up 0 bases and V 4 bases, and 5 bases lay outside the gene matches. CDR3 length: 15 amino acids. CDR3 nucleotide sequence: TGCGCCAGCAGCCTGAGCGGGGCCAGCACAGATACGCAGTATTTT. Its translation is CASSLSGASTDTQYF.

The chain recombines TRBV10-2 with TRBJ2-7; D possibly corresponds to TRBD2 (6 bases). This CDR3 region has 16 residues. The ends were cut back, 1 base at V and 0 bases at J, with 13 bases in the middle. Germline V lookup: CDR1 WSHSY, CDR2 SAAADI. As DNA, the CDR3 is TGCGCCAGCAGTGAGTGGCTTGGCGGGGCCTCCTACGAGCAGTACTTC. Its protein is CASSEWLGGASYEQYF.

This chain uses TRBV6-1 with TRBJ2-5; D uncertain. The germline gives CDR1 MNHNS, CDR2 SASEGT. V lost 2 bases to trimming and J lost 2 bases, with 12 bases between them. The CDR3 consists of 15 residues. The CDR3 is CASSELPLFQETQYF. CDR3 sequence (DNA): TGTGCCAGCAGTGAACTCCCCCTATTTCAAGAGACCCAGTACTTC.

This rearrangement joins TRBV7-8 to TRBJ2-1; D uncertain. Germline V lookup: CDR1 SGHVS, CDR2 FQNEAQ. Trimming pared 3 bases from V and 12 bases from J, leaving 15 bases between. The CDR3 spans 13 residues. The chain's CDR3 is CASSFFESERQFF. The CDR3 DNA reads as TGTGCCAGCAGCTTTTTCGAGAGCGAGAGGCAGTTCTTC.

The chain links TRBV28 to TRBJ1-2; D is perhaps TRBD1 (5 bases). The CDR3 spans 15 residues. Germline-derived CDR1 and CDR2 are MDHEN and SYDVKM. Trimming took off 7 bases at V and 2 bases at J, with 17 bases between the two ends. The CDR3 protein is CASTTNGGVNYGYTF. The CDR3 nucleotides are TGTGCCAGCACCACCAATGGGGGGGTAAACTATGGCTACACCTTC.

Here the CDR3 DNA reads TGCGCCAGCAATCAGGGGGCCTCTGGCTACACCTTC. The encoded protein is CASNQGASGYTF. The chain combines TRBV10-2 with TRBJ1-2; TRBD1 agrees at 8 bases. Trimming cost V 7 bases and J 7 bases; bases outside gene matches: 5. The CDR3 contains 12 residues. Germline V gene lookup returns CDR1 WSHSY and CDR2 SAAADI.

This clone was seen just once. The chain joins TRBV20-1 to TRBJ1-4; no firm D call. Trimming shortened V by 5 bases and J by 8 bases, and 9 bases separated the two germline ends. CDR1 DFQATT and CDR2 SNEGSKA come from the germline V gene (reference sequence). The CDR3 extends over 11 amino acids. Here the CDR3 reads CSAPVGEKLFF. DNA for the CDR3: TGCAGTGCTCCGGTTGGGGAAAAACTGTTTTTT.

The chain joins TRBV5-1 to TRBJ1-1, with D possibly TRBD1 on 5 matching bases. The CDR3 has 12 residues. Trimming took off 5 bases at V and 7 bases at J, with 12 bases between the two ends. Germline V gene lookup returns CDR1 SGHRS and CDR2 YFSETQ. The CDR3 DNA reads TGCGCCAGCAGTTCCCGGACAAGTGAAGCTTTCTTT. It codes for CASSSRTSEAFF. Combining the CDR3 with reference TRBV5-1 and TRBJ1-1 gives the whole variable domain KAGVTQTPRYLIKTRGQQVTLSCSPISGHRSVSWYQQTPGQGLQFLFEYFSETQRNKGNFPGRFSGRQFSNSRSEMNVSTLELGDSALYLCASSSRTSEAFFGQGTRLTVV.

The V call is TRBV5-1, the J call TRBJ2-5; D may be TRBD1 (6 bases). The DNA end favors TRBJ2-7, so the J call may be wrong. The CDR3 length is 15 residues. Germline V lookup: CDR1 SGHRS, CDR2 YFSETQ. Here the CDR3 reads CASRTSTRGSYEQYF. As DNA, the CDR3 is TGCGCCAGCAGGACTTCTACCAGGGGCTCCTACGAGCAGTACTTC.

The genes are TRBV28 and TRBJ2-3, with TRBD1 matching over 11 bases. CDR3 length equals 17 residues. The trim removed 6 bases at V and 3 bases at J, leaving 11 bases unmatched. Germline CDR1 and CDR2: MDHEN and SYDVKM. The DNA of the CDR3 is TGTGCCAGCAGCAAAGGGGACAGGGGGTTTGGGACAGATACGCAGTATTTT. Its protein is CASSKGDRGFGTDTQYF. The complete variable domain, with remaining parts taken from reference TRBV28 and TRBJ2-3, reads DVKVTQSSRYLVKRTGEKVFLECVQDMDHENMFWYRQDPGLGLRLIYFSYDVKMKEKGDIPEGYSVSREKKERFSLILESASTNQTSMYLCASSKGDRGFGTDTQYFGPGTRLTVL.

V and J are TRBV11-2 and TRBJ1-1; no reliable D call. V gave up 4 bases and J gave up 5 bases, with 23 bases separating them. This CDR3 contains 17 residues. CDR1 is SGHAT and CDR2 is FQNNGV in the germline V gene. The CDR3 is CASSSTSPRRSRTEAFF. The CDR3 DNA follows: TGTGCCAGCAGCTCCACCTCTCCAAGACGGAGTCGTACTGAAGCTTTCTTT. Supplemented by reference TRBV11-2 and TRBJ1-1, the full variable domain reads EAGVAQSPRYKIIEKRQSVAFWCNPISGHATLYWYQQILGQGPKLLIQFQNNGVVDDSQLPKDRFSAERLKGVDSTLKIQPAKLEDSAVYLCASSSTSPRRSRTEAFFGQGTRLTVV.

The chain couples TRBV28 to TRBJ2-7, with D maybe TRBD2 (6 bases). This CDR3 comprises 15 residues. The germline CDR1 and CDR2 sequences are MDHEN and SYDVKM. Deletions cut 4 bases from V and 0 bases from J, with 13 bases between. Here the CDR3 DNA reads TGTGCCAGCAGTTGGCCGGGGGTGGGCTCCTACGAGCAGTACTTC. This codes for CASSWPGVGSYEQYF.

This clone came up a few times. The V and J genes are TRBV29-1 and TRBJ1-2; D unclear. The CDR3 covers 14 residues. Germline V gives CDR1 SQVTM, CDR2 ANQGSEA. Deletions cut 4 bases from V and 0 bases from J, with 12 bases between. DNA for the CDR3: TGCAGCGTTGTGTTGGTCAGTACTAACTATGGCTACACCTTC. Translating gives CSVVLVSTNYGYTF.

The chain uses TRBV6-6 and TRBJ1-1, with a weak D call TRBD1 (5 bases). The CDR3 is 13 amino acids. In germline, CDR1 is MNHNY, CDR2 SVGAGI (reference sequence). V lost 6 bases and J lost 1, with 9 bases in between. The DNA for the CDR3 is TGTGCCAGCAGGTATACAGGGAACACTGAAGCTTTCTTT. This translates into CASRYTGNTEAFF.